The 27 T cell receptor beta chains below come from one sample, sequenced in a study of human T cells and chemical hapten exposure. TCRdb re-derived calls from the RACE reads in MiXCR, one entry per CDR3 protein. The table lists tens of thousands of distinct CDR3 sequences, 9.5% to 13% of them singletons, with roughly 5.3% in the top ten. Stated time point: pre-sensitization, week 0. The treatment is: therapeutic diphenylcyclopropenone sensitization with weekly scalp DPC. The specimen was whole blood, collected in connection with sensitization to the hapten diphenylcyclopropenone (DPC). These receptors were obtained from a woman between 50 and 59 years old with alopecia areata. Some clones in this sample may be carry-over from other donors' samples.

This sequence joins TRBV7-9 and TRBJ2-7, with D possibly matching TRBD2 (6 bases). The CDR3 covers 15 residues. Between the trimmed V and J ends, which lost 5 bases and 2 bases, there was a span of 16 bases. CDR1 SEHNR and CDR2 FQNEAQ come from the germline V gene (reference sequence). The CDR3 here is CASSLLGLTAYEQYF. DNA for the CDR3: TGTGCCAGCAGCCTACTGGGACTTACCGCCTACGAGCAGTACTTC.

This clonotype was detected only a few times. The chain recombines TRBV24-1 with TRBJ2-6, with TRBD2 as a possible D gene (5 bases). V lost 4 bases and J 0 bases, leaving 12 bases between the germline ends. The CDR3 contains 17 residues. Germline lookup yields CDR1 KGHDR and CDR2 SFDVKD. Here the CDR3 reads CATSEPGVHSGANVLTF. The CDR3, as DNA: TGTGCCACCAGTGAGCCCGGGGTGCACTCTGGGGCCAACGTCCTGACTTTC.

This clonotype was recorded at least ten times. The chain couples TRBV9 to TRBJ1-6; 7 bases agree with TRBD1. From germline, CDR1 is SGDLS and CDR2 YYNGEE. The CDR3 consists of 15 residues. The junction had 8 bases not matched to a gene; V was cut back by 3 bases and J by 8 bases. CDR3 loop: CASSAHQGGYSPLHF. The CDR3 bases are TGTGCCAGCAGCGCACACCAGGGGGGCTATTCACCCCTCCACTTT.

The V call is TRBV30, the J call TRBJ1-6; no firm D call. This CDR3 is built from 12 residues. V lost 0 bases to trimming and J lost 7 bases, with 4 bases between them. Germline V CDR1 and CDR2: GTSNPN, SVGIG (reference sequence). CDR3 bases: TGTGCCTGGAGTGTAACGAATTCACCCCTCCACTTT. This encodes CAWSVTNSPLHF.

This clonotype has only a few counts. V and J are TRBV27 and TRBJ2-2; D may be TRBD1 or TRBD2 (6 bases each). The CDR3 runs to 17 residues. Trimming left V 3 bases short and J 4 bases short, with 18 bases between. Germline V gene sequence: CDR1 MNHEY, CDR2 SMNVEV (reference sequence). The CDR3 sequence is CASSFTRTGRSTGELFF. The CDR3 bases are TGTGCCAGCAGTTTTACGCGAACAGGGAGGAGCACCGGGGAGCTGTTTTTT.

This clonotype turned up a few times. The CDR3 region has the DNA TGTGCCACCAGCAGAGATCTGGGGGGAGAGACCCAGTACTTC. This encodes CATSRDLGGETQYF. The rearrangement uses TRBV15 and TRBJ2-5; D possibly corresponds to TRBD2 (6 bases). The CDR3 runs to 14 residues. Trimming left V 0 bases short and J 4 bases short, with 9 bases between. Germline V gene data show CDR1 as LNHNV and CDR2 as YYDKDF (reference sequence).

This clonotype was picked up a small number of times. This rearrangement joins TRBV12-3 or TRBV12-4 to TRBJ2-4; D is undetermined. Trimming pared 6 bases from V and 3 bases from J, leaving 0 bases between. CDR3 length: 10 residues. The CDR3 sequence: CASSKNIQYF. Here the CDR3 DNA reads TGTGCCAGCAGCAAAAACATTCAGTACTTC.

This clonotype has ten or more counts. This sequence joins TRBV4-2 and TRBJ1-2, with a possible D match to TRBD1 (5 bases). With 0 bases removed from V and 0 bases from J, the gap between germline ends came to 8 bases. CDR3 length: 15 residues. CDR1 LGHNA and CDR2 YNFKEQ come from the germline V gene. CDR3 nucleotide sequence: TGTGCCAGCAGCCAAGAATACAGGTCTAACTATGGCTACACCTTC. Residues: CASSQEYRSNYGYTF.

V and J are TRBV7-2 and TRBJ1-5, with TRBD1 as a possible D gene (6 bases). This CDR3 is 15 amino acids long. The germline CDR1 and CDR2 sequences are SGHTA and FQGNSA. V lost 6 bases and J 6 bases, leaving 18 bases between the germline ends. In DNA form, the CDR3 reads TGTGCCAGCAGTCTGGCCCTACAGGGACGTCAGCCCCAGCATTTT. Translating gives CASSLALQGRQPQHF.

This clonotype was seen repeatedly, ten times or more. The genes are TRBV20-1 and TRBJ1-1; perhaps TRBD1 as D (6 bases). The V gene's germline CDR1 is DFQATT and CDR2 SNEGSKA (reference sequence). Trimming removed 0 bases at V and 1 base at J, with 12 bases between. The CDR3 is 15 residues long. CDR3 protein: CSARDLGGRNTEAFF. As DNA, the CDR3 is TGCAGTGCTAGAGATTTGGGGGGCCGGAACACTGAAGCTTTCTTT.

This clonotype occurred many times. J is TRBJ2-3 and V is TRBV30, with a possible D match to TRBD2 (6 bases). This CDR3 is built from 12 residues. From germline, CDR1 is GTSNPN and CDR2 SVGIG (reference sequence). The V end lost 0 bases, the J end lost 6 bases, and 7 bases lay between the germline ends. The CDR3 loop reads CAWSVRGDTQYF. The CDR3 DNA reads TGTGCCTGGAGTGTACGGGGGGATACGCAGTATTTT.

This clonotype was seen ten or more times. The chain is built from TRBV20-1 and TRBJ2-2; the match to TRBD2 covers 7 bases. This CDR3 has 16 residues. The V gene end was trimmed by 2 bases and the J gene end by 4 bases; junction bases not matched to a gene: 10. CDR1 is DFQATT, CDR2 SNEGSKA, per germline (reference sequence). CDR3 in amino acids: CSARRTRSVLTGELFF. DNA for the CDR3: TGCAGTGCTAGAAGGACTAGATCAGTCCTCACCGGGGAGCTGTTTTTT.

CDR3 loop: CASSRLNAHEQYF. CDR3 DNA sequence: TGTGCCAGTAGTAGATTAAACGCCCACGAGCAGTACTTC. V usage is TRBV19 and J usage is TRBJ2-7; D remains ambiguous. Deletions cut 4 bases from V and 5 bases from J, with 12 bases between. CDR1 LNHDA and CDR2 SQIVND come from the germline V gene (reference sequence). The CDR3 sequence is 13 residues long.

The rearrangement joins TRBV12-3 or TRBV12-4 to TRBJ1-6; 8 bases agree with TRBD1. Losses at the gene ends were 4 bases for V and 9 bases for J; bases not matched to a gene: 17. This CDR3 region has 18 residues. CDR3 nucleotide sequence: TGTGCCAGCAGTTCGTTTTCGACAGGGGCCGGCAATAGTTCACCCCTCCACTTT. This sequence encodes CASSSFSTGAGNSSPLHF.

The CDR3 DNA reads TGTGCCATCAGTGAGTCGATGGAGAGCAGAAGCCCCTACGAGCAGTACTTC. This translates into CAISESMESRSPYEQYF. J is TRBJ2-7 and V is TRBV10-3, with D unresolved. Germline CDR1 is ENHRY and CDR2 is SYGVKD. The CDR3 is made up of 17 amino acids. V dropped 0 bases and J dropped 2 bases, with 17 bases sitting between them.

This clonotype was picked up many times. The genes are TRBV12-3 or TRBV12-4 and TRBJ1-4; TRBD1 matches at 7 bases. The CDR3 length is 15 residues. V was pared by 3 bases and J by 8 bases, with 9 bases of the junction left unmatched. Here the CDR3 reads CASSLLRGPEEKLFF. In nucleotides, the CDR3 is TGTGCCAGCAGTTTGCTGAGGGGGCCGGAGGAAAAACTGTTTTTT.

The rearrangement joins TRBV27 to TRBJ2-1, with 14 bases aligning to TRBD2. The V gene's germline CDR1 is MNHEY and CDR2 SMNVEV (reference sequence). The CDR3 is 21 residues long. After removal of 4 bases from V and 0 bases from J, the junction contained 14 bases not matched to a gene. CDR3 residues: CASSSLRTSGRRTSSYNEQFF. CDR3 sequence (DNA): TGTGCCAGCAGTTCCCTAAGGACTAGCGGGAGGCGTACTAGCTCCTACAATGAGCAGTTCTTC.

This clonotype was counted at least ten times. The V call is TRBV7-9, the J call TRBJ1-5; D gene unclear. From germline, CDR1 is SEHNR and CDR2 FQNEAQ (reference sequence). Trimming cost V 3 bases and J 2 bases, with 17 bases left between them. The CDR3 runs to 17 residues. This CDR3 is CASSFSHHGIGNQPQHF. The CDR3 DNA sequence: TGTGCCAGCAGCTTTTCACACCATGGGATCGGCAATCAGCCCCAGCATTTT.

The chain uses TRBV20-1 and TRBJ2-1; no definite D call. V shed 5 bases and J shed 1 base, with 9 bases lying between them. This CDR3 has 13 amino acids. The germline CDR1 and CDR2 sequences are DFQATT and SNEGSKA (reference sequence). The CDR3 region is CSAYSQSYNEQFF. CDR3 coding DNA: TGCAGTGCTTACTCCCAGTCCTACAATGAGCAGTTCTTC.

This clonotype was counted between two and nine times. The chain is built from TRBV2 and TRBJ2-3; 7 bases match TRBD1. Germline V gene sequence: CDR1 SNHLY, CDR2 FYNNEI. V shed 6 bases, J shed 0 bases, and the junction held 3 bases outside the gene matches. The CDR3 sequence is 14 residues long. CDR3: CASSATGSTDTQYF. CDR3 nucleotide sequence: TGTGCCAGCAGCGCGACAGGGAGCACAGATACGCAGTATTTT.

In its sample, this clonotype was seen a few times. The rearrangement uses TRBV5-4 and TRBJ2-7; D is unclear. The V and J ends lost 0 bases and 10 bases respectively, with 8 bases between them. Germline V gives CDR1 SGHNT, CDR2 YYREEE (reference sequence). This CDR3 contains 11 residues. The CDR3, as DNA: TGTGCCAGCAGCTTGGGGCCGGACCAGTACTTC. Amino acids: CASSLGPDQYF.

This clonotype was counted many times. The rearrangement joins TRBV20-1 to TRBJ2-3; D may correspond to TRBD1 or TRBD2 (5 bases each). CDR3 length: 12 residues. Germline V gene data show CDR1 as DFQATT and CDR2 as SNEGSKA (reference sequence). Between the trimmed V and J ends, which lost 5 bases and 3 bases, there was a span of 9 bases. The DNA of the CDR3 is TGCAGTGCTCCGGGACGGACAGATACGCAGTATTTT. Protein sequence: CSAPGRTDTQYF.

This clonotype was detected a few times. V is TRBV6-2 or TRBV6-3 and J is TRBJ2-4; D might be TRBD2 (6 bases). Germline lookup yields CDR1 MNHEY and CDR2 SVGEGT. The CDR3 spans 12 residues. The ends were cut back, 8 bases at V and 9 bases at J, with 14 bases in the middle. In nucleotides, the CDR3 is TGTGCCAGCTGCCGCTTCGGGGGCATTCAGTACTTC. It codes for CASCRFGGIQYF.

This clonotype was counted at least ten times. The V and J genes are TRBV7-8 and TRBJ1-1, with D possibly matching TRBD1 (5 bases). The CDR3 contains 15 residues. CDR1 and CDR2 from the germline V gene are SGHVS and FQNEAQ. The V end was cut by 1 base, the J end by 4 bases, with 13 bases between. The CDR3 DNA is TGTGCCAGCAGCTTAGTTTCCCAGGGATTCACTGAAGCTTTCTTT. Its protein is CASSLVSQGFTEAFF.

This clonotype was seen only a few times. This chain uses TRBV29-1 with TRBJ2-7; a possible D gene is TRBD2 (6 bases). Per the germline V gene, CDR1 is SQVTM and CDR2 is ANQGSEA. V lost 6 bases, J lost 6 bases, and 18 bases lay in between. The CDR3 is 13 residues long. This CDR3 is CSVAFLRDGEQYF. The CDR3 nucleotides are TGCAGCGTGGCCTTTTTGCGGGACGGCGAGCAGTACTTC.

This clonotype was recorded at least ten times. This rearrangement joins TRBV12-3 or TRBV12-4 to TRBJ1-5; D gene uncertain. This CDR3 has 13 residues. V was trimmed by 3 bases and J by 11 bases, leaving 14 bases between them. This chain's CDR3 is CASSFLGVESQHF. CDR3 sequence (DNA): TGTGCCAGCAGTTTTCTCGGAGTGGAGTCCCAGCATTTT.

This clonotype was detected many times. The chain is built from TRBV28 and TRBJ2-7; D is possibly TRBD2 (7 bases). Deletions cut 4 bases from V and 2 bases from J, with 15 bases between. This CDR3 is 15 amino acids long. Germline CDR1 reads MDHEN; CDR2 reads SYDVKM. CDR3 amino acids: CASSSQGGGTYEQYF. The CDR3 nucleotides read TGTGCCAGCAGTTCCCAGGGAGGGGGGACCTACGAGCAGTACTTC.